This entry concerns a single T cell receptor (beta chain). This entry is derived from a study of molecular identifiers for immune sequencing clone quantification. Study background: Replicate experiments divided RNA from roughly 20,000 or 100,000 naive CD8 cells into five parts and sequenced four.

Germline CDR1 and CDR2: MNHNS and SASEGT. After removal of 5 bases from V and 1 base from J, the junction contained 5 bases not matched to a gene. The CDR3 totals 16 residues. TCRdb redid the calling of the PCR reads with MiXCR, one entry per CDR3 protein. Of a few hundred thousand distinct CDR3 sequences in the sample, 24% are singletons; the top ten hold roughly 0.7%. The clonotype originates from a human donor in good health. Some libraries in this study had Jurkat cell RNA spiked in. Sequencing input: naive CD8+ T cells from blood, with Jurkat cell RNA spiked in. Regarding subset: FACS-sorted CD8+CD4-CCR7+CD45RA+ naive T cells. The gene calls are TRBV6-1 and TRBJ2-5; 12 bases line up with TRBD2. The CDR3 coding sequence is TGTGCCAGCAGTAAACTAGCGGGGGGCCGCCAAGAGACCCAGTACTTC. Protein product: CASSKLAGGRQETQYF.